The rows below give T cell receptor beta chains drawn from one sample of a study of blood T cell repertoires in COVID-19. Sequenced by immunoSEQ multiplex PCR; TCRdb stores in-frame clones only, minus some. The sample holds more than 150,000 clones, 80% to 90% seen once. Specimen: peripheral blood. The origin of the receptors is a middle-aged woman with acute or convalescent COVID-19. Both conserved end residues are part of each CDR3. D genes are given only for firm matches. Not every row has a clone size; where given, it reads once, few, many or a size class.

clone_size: few; d_call: TRBD1; j_call: TRBJ2-4; v_call: TRBV6-1; cdr3_nt: TGTGCCAGCAGTGTTGGGGCGCAGGGGGTCCGAGCAAACATTCAGTACTTC; cdr3_aa: CASSVGAQGVRANIQYF
clone_size: NA; d_call: TRBD1; j_call: TRBJ2-1; v_call: TRBV14; cdr3_nt: TGTGCCAGCAGCCTTTTTACAGGGGGGATCCCCAATGAGCAGTTCTTC; cdr3_aa: CASSLFTGGIPNEQFF
clone_size: once; d_call: NA; j_call: TRBJ1-3; v_call: TRBV15; cdr3_nt: TGTGCCACCAGCAGAGCCTCGGGTACGGTCGCCTCTGGAAACACCATATATTTT; cdr3_aa: CATSRASGTVASGNTIYF
clone_size: NA; d_call: TRBD1; j_call: TRBJ1-1; v_call: TRBV5-1; cdr3_nt: TGCGCCAGCAGCTTGGGTGCGGGACAGGGTGGGAGCACTGAAGCTTTCTTT; cdr3_aa: CASSLGAGQGGSTEAFF
clone_size: NA; d_call: TRBD1; j_call: TRBJ1-1; v_call: TRBV11-1; cdr3_nt: TGTGCCAGCAGCGCACAGGGGGCAAGGGCTTTCTTT; cdr3_aa: CASSAQGARAFF
clone_size: once; d_call: TRBD1; j_call: TRBJ2-2; v_call: TRBV7-9; cdr3_nt: TGTGCCAGCAGGGAACAGGGGGACACCGGGGAGCTGTTTTTT; cdr3_aa: CASREQGDTGELFF
clone_size: NA; d_call: NA; j_call: TRBJ2-7; v_call: TRBV7-9; cdr3_nt: TGTGCCAGCAGCTTAGATCAGGGATCCTACGAGCAGTACTTC; cdr3_aa: CASSLDQGSYEQYF
clone_size: once; d_call: TRBD1; j_call: TRBJ1-2; v_call: TRBV3-1/TRBV3-2; cdr3_nt: TGTGCCAGTGCGACACAGGGGGCCAGTTATGGCTACACCTTC; cdr3_aa: CASATQGASYGYTF
clone_size: NA; d_call: TRBD1; j_call: TRBJ1-1; v_call: TRBV9; cdr3_nt: TGTGCCAGCAGCCCTCCCGGGACAGGGAGACCTTTCTTT; cdr3_aa: CASSPPGTGRPFF
clone_size: once; d_call: NA; j_call: TRBJ1-1; v_call: TRBV19; cdr3_nt: TGTGCCAGTAGTATACTTAAGGAAAGGGGAACTGAAGCTTTCTTT; cdr3_aa: CASSILKERGTEAFF
clone_size: NA; d_call: NA; j_call: TRBJ1-5; v_call: TRBV5-8; cdr3_nt: TGTGCCAGCAGCTTGGCCTCGGGAGGATCTAGCAATCAGCCCCAGCATTTT; cdr3_aa: CASSLASGGSSNQPQHF
clone_size: NA; d_call: NA; j_call: TRBJ1-6; v_call: TRBV30; cdr3_nt: TGTGCCTGGAGTCAACAGGGAGATTCACCCCTCCACTTT; cdr3_aa: CAWSQQGDSPLHF
clone_size: NA; d_call: NA; j_call: TRBJ2-1; v_call: TRBV18; cdr3_nt: TGTGCCAGCTCACCCACATCTTTGGTCGTGGATGAGCAGTTCTTC; cdr3_aa: CASSPTSLVVDEQFF
clone_size: once; d_call: NA; j_call: TRBJ2-7; v_call: TRBV5-6; cdr3_nt: TGTGCCAGCAGCTTTCAACAGGGTTTGGGGGAGCAGTACTTC; cdr3_aa: CASSFQQGLGEQYF
clone_size: NA; d_call: NA; j_call: TRBJ1-1; v_call: TRBV5-6; cdr3_nt: TGTGCCAGCAGCTTAAGCCAGGGAAGGACTGAAGCTTTCTTT; cdr3_aa: CASSLSQGRTEAFF
clone_size: NA; d_call: TRBD2; j_call: TRBJ2-1; v_call: TRBV10-2; cdr3_nt: TGCGCCAGCAGTGATCAAGCGGGGGTTAGTGAGCAGTTCTTC; cdr3_aa: CASSDQAGVSEQFF
clone_size: NA; d_call: NA; j_call: TRBJ1-2; v_call: TRBV19; cdr3_nt: TGTGCCAGTAGTATTGTGGCAGGACTGAACTATGGCTACACCTTC; cdr3_aa: CASSIVAGLNYGYTF
clone_size: NA; d_call: NA; j_call: TRBJ2-1; v_call: TRBV30; cdr3_nt: TGTGCCTGGACCCCAGGCAGCCTTTACAATGAGCAGTTCTTC; cdr3_aa: CAWTPGSLYNEQFF
clone_size: NA; d_call: TRBD1; j_call: TRBJ1-5; v_call: TRBV7-3; cdr3_nt: TGTGCCAGCAGCTTAAACGGGACAGGGGTCGATAAAAGGGTGGATAGCAATCAGCCCCAGCATTTT; cdr3_aa: CASSLNGTGVDKRVDSNQPQHF
clone_size: NA; d_call: TRBD1; j_call: TRBJ2-1; v_call: TRBV10-3; cdr3_nt: TGTGCCATCAGATCAGCACAGGGGAGCTCCTACAATGAGCAGTTCTTC; cdr3_aa: CAIRSAQGSSYNEQFF
clone_size: NA; d_call: TRBD1; j_call: TRBJ1-1; v_call: TRBV9; cdr3_nt: TGTGCCAGCAGCACCCCCGGGACAGGGCGCACTGAAGCTTTCTTT; cdr3_aa: CASSTPGTGRTEAFF
clone_size: NA; d_call: NA; j_call: TRBJ1-5; v_call: TRBV28; cdr3_nt: TGTGCCAGCAGTTTGGTAGGAGGCTATCAGCCCCAGCATTTT; cdr3_aa: CASSLVGGYQPQHF
clone_size: NA; d_call: TRBD1; j_call: TRBJ2-6; v_call: TRBV2; cdr3_nt: TGTGCCAGCAGTGAACGGGGGACAGGGTCCATCTCTGGGGCCAACGTCCTGACTTTC; cdr3_aa: CASSERGTGSISGANVLTF
clone_size: NA; d_call: NA; j_call: TRBJ1-1; v_call: TRBV19; cdr3_nt: TGTGCCAGTAGTATCAACAAGAACACTGAAGCTTTCTTT; cdr3_aa: CASSINKNTEAFF
clone_size: NA; d_call: TRBD1; j_call: TRBJ1-6; v_call: TRBV5-4; cdr3_nt: TGTGCCAGCAGCGACTGGACAGGGGGCGTTAATTCACCCCTCCACTTT; cdr3_aa: CASSDWTGGVNSPLHF
clone_size: NA; d_call: NA; j_call: TRBJ1-2; v_call: TRBV9; cdr3_nt: TGTGCCAGCAGCGCCGGGCCGGGGTTCTATGGCTACACCTTC; cdr3_aa: CASSAGPGFYGYTF
clone_size: NA; d_call: NA; j_call: TRBJ2-3; v_call: TRBV27; cdr3_nt: TGTGCCAGCAGTTTTCCCCCGGGTGGCACAGATACGCAGTATTTT; cdr3_aa: CASSFPPGGTDTQYF
clone_size: NA; d_call: TRBD1; j_call: TRBJ1-5; v_call: TRBV19; cdr3_nt: TGTGCCAGTAGTTCGCCGGCGGGACAGCGTAGCAATCAGCCCCAGCATTTT; cdr3_aa: CASSSPAGQRSNQPQHF
clone_size: NA; d_call: TRBD2; j_call: TRBJ2-1; v_call: TRBV28; cdr3_nt: TGTGCCAGCGAAAGCGGGGGGGGTCATGGTGAGCAGTTCTTC; cdr3_aa: CASESGGGHGEQFF
clone_size: NA; d_call: TRBD2; j_call: TRBJ2-2; v_call: TRBV10-2; cdr3_nt: TGCGCCAGCAGTGAGGCACTAGCGGGAGTACCCGGGGAGCTGTTTTTT; cdr3_aa: CASSEALAGVPGELFF
clone_size: few; d_call: TRBD1; j_call: TRBJ1-5; v_call: TRBV12-5; cdr3_nt: TGTGCTAGTGGTTTGGGACAGGGCTACAATCAGCCCCAGCATTTT; cdr3_aa: CASGLGQGYNQPQHF
clone_size: NA; d_call: TRBD1; j_call: TRBJ1-1; v_call: TRBV2; cdr3_nt: TGTGCCAGCAGTGAACGGCAAACAGGGGCCACTGAAGCTTTCTTT; cdr3_aa: CASSERQTGATEAFF
clone_size: few; d_call: TRBD1; j_call: TRBJ1-2; v_call: TRBV7-9; cdr3_nt: TGTGCCAGCAGACCTCGACAGGGAAACTATGGCTACACCTTC; cdr3_aa: CASRPRQGNYGYTF
clone_size: NA; d_call: TRBD2; j_call: TRBJ2-3; v_call: TRBV7-2; cdr3_nt: TGTGCCAGCAGCACCAGGTTAGCGGGGGCGGCAGATACGCAGTATTTT; cdr3_aa: CASSTRLAGAADTQYF
clone_size: NA; d_call: TRBD1; j_call: TRBJ2-5; v_call: TRBV5-1; cdr3_nt: TGCGCCAGCAGGCGGGACAGGGCTACGCAAGAGACCCAGTACTTC; cdr3_aa: CASRRDRATQETQYF
clone_size: NA; d_call: NA; j_call: TRBJ2-7; v_call: TRBV6-5; cdr3_nt: TGTGCCAGCATCCCCGGGGGAAGCTCCTACGAGCAGTACTTC; cdr3_aa: CASIPGGSSYEQYF
clone_size: NA; d_call: NA; j_call: TRBJ1-3; v_call: TRBV25-1; cdr3_nt: TGTGCCAGCAGTGAACAGGGCCTAAGCGGAAACACCATATATTTT; cdr3_aa: CASSEQGLSGNTIYF
clone_size: NA; d_call: TRBD1; j_call: TRBJ2-5; v_call: TRBV29-1; cdr3_nt: TGCAGCGTTGAGAAAACAGGGGGGGAGACCCAGTACTTC; cdr3_aa: CSVEKTGGETQYF
clone_size: NA; d_call: NA; j_call: TRBJ2-2; v_call: TRBV5-1; cdr3_nt: TGCGCCAGCAGCTTCGGGGAAACCGGGGAGCTGTTTTTT; cdr3_aa: CASSFGETGELFF
clone_size: NA; d_call: NA; j_call: TRBJ2-5; v_call: TRBV19; cdr3_nt: TGTGCCAGTAGTATAAGGAGGGGCAGAGAGACCCAGTACTTC; cdr3_aa: CASSIRRGRETQYF
clone_size: NA; d_call: NA; j_call: TRBJ2-2; v_call: TRBV19; cdr3_nt: TGTGCCAGTTCGGGTCGGGGTTCTAACACCGGGGAGCTGTTTTTT; cdr3_aa: CASSGRGSNTGELFF
clone_size: NA; d_call: NA; j_call: TRBJ1-2; v_call: TRBV15; cdr3_nt: TGTGCCACCAGCAGAGAAGGGGGGGCCATTAACTATGGCTACACCTTC; cdr3_aa: CATSREGGAINYGYTF
clone_size: once; d_call: NA; j_call: TRBJ2-3; v_call: TRBV5-4; cdr3_nt: TGTGCCAGCAGCTTGGTCCTGGGGGGGCCGGGAGATACGCAGTATTTT; cdr3_aa: CASSLVLGGPGDTQYF
clone_size: NA; d_call: NA; j_call: TRBJ2-3; v_call: TRBV27; cdr3_nt: TGTGCCAGCAGCTATGACAGTGCTAGCACAGATACGCAGTATTTT; cdr3_aa: CASSYDSASTDTQYF
clone_size: NA; d_call: NA; j_call: TRBJ1-1; v_call: TRBV3-1/TRBV3-2; cdr3_nt: TGTGCCAGCAGCCAATTGACCTCCGGGGGAGCTTTCTTT; cdr3_aa: CASSQLTSGGAFF
clone_size: NA; d_call: TRBD2; j_call: TRBJ2-3; v_call: TRBV5-6; cdr3_nt: TGTGCCAGCAGCTTTCAGACTAGCGGGATTGTTACAGATACGCAGTATTTT; cdr3_aa: CASSFQTSGIVTDTQYF
clone_size: NA; d_call: TRBD2; j_call: TRBJ2-3; v_call: TRBV11-1; cdr3_nt: TGTGCCAGCAGCTTAGGACTAGCGGGGCGCACAGATACGCAGTATTTT; cdr3_aa: CASSLGLAGRTDTQYF
clone_size: NA; d_call: NA; j_call: TRBJ1-3; v_call: TRBV4-1; cdr3_nt: TGCGCCAGCAGCCCCACGATTAGCCCGTTTGGAAACACCATATATTTT; cdr3_aa: CASSPTISPFGNTIYF
clone_size: once; d_call: TRBD1; j_call: TRBJ2-5; v_call: TRBV9; cdr3_nt: TGTGCCAGCAGCGTAGAAGGGGGACAGGGGGCTGGAGAGACCCAGTACTTC; cdr3_aa: CASSVEGGQGAGETQYF
clone_size: NA; d_call: NA; j_call: TRBJ2-1; v_call: TRBV7-3; cdr3_nt: TGTGCCAGCAGCTTATACCGGGACTTAGGTGAGCAGTTCTTC; cdr3_aa: CASSLYRDLGEQFF
clone_size: NA; d_call: TRBD2; j_call: TRBJ2-1; v_call: TRBV7-3; cdr3_nt: TGTGCCAGCAGCTTAGGAAGGCGGGAGATCTACAATGAGCAGTTCTTC; cdr3_aa: CASSLGRREIYNEQFF
clone_size: NA; d_call: NA; j_call: TRBJ2-2; v_call: TRBV7-9; cdr3_nt: TGTGCCAGCAGCTTGGACAGCCTTAGCACCGGGGAGCTGTTTTTT; cdr3_aa: CASSLDSLSTGELFF
clone_size: NA; d_call: NA; j_call: TRBJ2-7; v_call: TRBV30; cdr3_nt: TGTGCCTGGAGTGGCGGGACCCCAATCCGGACCTACGAGCAGTACTTC; cdr3_aa: CAWSGGTPIRTYEQYF
clone_size: once; d_call: TRBD1; j_call: TRBJ1-2; v_call: TRBV6-5; cdr3_nt: TGTGCCAGCAAAACGCTCATGACAGGGGGCGGTGGCTACACCTTC; cdr3_aa: CASKTLMTGGGGYTF
clone_size: once; d_call: TRBD2; j_call: TRBJ2-2; v_call: TRBV2; cdr3_nt: TGTGCCAGCAGTGAAGCACTCGGGGGGACCTACACCGGGGAGCTGTTTTTT; cdr3_aa: CASSEALGGTYTGELFF
clone_size: NA; d_call: NA; j_call: TRBJ1-6; v_call: TRBV6-5; cdr3_nt: TGTGCCAGCAGTACGGTTGGGGCTAATAATTCACCCCTCCACTTT; cdr3_aa: CASSTVGANNSPLHF
clone_size: NA; d_call: NA; j_call: TRBJ2-1; v_call: TRBV6-5; cdr3_nt: TGTGCCAGCAGTCAACCTAGCGTTCATGAGCAGTTCTTC; cdr3_aa: CASSQPSVHEQFF
clone_size: NA; d_call: NA; j_call: TRBJ1-3; v_call: TRBV18; cdr3_nt: TGTGCCAGCTCACCACGGGGGGGAACCTCTGGAAACACCATATATTTT; cdr3_aa: CASSPRGGTSGNTIYF
clone_size: NA; d_call: NA; j_call: TRBJ2-1; v_call: TRBV7-8; cdr3_nt: TGTGCCAGCAGCGTAGGACGTCCCGGGGATATAGCGGACTACAATGAGCAGTTCTTC; cdr3_aa: CASSVGRPGDIADYNEQFF